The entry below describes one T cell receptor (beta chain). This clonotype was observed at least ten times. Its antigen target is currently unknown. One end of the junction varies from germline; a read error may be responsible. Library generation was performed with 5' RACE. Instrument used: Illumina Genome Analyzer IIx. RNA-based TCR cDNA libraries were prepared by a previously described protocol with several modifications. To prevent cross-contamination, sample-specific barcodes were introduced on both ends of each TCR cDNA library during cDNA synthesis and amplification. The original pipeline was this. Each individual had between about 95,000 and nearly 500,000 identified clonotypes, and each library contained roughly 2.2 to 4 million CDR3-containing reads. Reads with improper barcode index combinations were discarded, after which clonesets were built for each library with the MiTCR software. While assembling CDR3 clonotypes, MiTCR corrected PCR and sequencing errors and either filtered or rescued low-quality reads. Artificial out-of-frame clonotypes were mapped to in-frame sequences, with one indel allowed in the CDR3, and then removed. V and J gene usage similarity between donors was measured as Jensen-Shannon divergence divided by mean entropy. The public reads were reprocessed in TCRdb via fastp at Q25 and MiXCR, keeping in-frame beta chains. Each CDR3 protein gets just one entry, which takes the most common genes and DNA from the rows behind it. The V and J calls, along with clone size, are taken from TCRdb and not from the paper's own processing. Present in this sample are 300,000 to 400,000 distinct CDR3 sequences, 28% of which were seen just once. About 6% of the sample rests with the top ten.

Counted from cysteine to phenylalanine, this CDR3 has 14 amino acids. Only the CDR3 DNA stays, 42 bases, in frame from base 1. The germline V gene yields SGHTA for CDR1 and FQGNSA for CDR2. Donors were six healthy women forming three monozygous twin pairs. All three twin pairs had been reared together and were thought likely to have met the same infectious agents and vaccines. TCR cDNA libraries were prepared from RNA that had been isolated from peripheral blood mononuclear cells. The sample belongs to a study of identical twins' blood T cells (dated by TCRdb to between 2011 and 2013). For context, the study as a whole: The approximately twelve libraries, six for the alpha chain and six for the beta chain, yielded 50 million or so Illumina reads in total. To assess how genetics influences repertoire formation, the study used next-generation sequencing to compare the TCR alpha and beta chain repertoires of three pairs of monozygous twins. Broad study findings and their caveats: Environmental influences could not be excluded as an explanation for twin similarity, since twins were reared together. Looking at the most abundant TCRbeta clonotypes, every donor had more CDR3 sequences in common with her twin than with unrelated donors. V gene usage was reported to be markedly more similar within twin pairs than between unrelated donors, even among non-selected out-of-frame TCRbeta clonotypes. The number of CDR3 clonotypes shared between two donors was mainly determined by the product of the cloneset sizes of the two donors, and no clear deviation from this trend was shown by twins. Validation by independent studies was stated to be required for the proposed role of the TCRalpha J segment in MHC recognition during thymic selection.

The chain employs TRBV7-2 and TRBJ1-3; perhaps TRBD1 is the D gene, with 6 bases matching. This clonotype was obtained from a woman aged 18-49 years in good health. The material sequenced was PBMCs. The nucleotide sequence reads TGCGCCAGCAGCTTGGCAGGGGCTGGAAACACCATATATTTT. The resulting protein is CASSLAGAGNTIYF.